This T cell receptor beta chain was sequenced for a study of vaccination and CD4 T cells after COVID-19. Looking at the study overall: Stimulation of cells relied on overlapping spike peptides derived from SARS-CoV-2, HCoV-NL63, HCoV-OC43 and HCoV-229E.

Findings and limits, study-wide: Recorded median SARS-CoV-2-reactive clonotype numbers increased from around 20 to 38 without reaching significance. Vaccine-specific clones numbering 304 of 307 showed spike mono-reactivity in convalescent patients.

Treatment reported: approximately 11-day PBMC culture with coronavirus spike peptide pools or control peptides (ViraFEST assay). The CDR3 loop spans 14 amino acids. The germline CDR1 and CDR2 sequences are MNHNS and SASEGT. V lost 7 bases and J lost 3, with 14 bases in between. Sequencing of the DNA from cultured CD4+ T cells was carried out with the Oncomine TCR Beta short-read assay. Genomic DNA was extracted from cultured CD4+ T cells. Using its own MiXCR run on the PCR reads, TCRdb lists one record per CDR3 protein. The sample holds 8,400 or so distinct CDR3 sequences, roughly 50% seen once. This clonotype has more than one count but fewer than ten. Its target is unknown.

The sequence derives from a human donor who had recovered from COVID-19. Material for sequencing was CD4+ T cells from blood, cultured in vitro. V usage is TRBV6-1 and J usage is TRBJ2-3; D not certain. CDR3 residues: CASTPRGYTDTQYF. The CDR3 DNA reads TGTGCCAGCACCCCGAGAGGCTATACAGATACGCAGTATTTT.